Listed below are T cell receptor beta chains from one sample, sequenced in a study of shared clonotypes between healthy human individuals. The data were produced by immunoSEQ multiplex PCR, yet TCRdb's version contains in-frame clones alone and is incomplete. The table shows approximately 980,000 clones, with more than 75% occurring only once. Material: memory CD4+ T cells sorted from blood. Source of these receptors: a man younger than 30 in good health. CDR3s include the opening cysteine and the closing phenylalanine or tryptophan. Fields, in order: D gene, clone size, V gene, J gene, CDR3 protein, CDR3 DNA. D genes are given only for firm matches. The size field is filled for only some rows; it gives once, few, many or a size class.

D gene: TRBD1
clone size: NA
V gene: TRBV6-5
J gene: TRBJ2-1
CDR3 protein: CASSLQGAKGDEQFF
CDR3 DNA: TGTGCCAGCAGCTTACAGGGGGCCAAGGGCGATGAGCAGTTCTTC

D gene: NA
clone size: NA
V gene: TRBV4-2
J gene: TRBJ2-2
CDR3 protein: CASSQGAGTGAGELFF
CDR3 DNA: TGTGCCAGCAGCCAAGGGGCCGGGACCGGCGCCGGGGAGCTGTTTTTT

D gene: TRBD1
clone size: NA
V gene: TRBV7-2
J gene: TRBJ2-7
CDR3 protein: CASSPGQGQYEQYF
CDR3 DNA: TGTGCCAGCAGCCCGGGACAGGGACAGTACGAGCAGTACTTC

D gene: NA
clone size: NA
V gene: TRBV18
J gene: TRBJ2-1
CDR3 protein: CASSPGTPVVRQFF
CDR3 DNA: TGTGCCAGCTCACCAGGGACACCTGTTGTTCGGCAGTTCTTC

D gene: NA
clone size: NA
V gene: TRBV30
J gene: TRBJ1-1
CDR3 protein: CAWSEAPGRNTEAFF
CDR3 DNA: TGTGCCTGGAGTGAGGCTCCGGGCAGGAACACTGAAGCTTTCTTT

D gene: NA
clone size: few
V gene: TRBV18
J gene: TRBJ1-1
CDR3 protein: CASSPVQGNTEAFF
CDR3 DNA: TGTGCCAGCTCACCAGTACAGGGGAACACTGAAGCTTTCTTT

D gene: NA
clone size: NA
V gene: TRBV5-1
J gene: TRBJ1-3
CDR3 protein: CASSLAHSSGNTIYF
CDR3 DNA: TGCGCCAGCAGCTTGGCCCACAGCTCTGGAAACACCATATATTTT

D gene: TRBD2
clone size: NA
V gene: TRBV7-7
J gene: TRBJ2-2
CDR3 protein: CASSRGAGGPGSGELFF
CDR3 DNA: TGTGCTAGCAGCCGAGGCGCGGGAGGGCCTGGTTCCGGGGAGCTGTTTTTT

D gene: NA
clone size: NA
V gene: TRBV5-1
J gene: TRBJ2-7
CDR3 protein: CASSLEPGIYEQYF
CDR3 DNA: TGCGCCAGCAGCTTGGAGCCCGGGATCTACGAGCAGTACTTC

D gene: NA
clone size: once
V gene: TRBV2
J gene: TRBJ1-6
CDR3 protein: CASVRDTNSPLHF
CDR3 DNA: TGTGCCAGCGTCCGGGACACGAATTCACCCCTCCACTTT

D gene: TRBD1
clone size: NA
V gene: TRBV5-6
J gene: TRBJ1-2
CDR3 protein: CASSLIQGALPPYGYIF
CDR3 DNA: TGTGCCAGCAGCTTGATACAGGGGGCCCTTCCCCCTTATGGCTACATCTTC

D gene: NA
clone size: NA
V gene: TRBV9
J gene: TRBJ2-5
CDR3 protein: CASSVGEWETQYF
CDR3 DNA: TGTGCCAGCAGCGTAGGGGAGTGGGAGACCCAGTACTTC

D gene: TRBD1
clone size: NA
V gene: TRBV11-2
J gene: TRBJ1-2
CDR3 protein: CASSWGTGYYGYTF
CDR3 DNA: TGTGCCAGCAGCTGGGGGACAGGGTACTATGGCTACACCTTC

D gene: NA
clone size: many
V gene: TRBV5-1
J gene: TRBJ1-1
CDR3 protein: CASSSTPGVNTEAFF
CDR3 DNA: TGCGCCAGCAGTTCTACCCCGGGGGTGAACACTGAAGCTTTCTTT

D gene: NA
clone size: NA
V gene: TRBV2
J gene: TRBJ2-4
CDR3 protein: CASSEFGRAKNIQYF
CDR3 DNA: TGTGCCAGCAGTGAGTTCGGACGTGCCAAAAACATTCAGTACTTC

D gene: TRBD2
clone size: NA
V gene: TRBV9
J gene: TRBJ2-3
CDR3 protein: CASSVDGSGSADTQYF
CDR3 DNA: TGTGCCAGCAGCGTAGACGGTAGCGGGAGCGCAGATACGCAGTATTTT

D gene: TRBD2
clone size: NA
V gene: TRBV11-1
J gene: TRBJ2-3
CDR3 protein: CASSLDPSGGGRDTQYF
CDR3 DNA: TGTGCCAGCAGCTTAGACCCTAGCGGGGGGGGGAGAGATACGCAGTATTTT

D gene: TRBD2
clone size: NA
V gene: TRBV7-2
J gene: TRBJ2-3
CDR3 protein: CASSFSAGLDTQYF
CDR3 DNA: TGTGCCAGCAGCTTTTCAGCGGGGTTAGATACGCAGTATTTT

D gene: NA
clone size: NA
V gene: TRBV30
J gene: TRBJ1-6
CDR3 protein: CAWSVEQERSPLHF
CDR3 DNA: TGTGCCTGGAGTGTTGAACAGGAGCGTTCACCCCTCCACTTT

D gene: NA
clone size: NA
V gene: TRBV5-6
J gene: TRBJ1-5
CDR3 protein: CASSSGWELDQPQHF
CDR3 DNA: TGTGCCAGCAGCTCGGGGTGGGAGTTGGATCAGCCCCAGCATTTT

D gene: TRBD2
clone size: NA
V gene: TRBV9
J gene: TRBJ2-1
CDR3 protein: CASSVGVAGGEQFF
CDR3 DNA: TGTGCCAGCAGCGTAGGAGTAGCGGGGGGTGAGCAGTTCTTC

D gene: TRBD1
clone size: many
V gene: TRBV6-1
J gene: TRBJ2-5
CDR3 protein: CASSVSGGAETQYF
CDR3 DNA: TGTGCCAGCAGTGTCTCAGGGGGCGCAGAGACCCAGTACTTC

D gene: NA
clone size: many
V gene: TRBV10-3
J gene: TRBJ1-6
CDR3 protein: CAISESPGRNNSPLHF
CDR3 DNA: TGTGCCATCAGTGAGTCGCCCGGACGGAATAATTCACCCCTCCACTTT

D gene: NA
clone size: NA
V gene: TRBV28
J gene: TRBJ2-7
CDR3 protein: CASSSSTGRGGIYEQYF
CDR3 DNA: TGTGCCAGCAGTTCCAGCACAGGGAGGGGGGGTATCTACGAGCAGTACTTC

D gene: TRBD1
clone size: few
V gene: TRBV11-3
J gene: TRBJ1-1
CDR3 protein: CASSEGQGAPTEAFF
CDR3 DNA: TGTGCCAGCAGCGAAGGACAGGGGGCGCCAACTGAAGCTTTCTTT

D gene: TRBD1
clone size: NA
V gene: TRBV4-1
J gene: TRBJ2-2
CDR3 protein: CASSQNPPGQGVTGELFF
CDR3 DNA: TGCGCCAGCAGCCAGAACCCACCGGGACAGGGGGTTACCGGGGAGCTGTTTTTT

D gene: NA
clone size: NA
V gene: TRBV18
J gene: TRBJ2-1
CDR3 protein: CASSSKGGTPYNEQFF
CDR3 DNA: TGTGCCAGCTCCTCAAAGGGGGGGACACCATACAATGAGCAGTTCTTC

D gene: NA
clone size: NA
V gene: TRBV5-6
J gene: TRBJ1-6
CDR3 protein: CASSLQGGISPLHF
CDR3 DNA: TGTGCCAGCAGCTTGCAAGGTGGAATTTCACCCCTCCACTTT

D gene: TRBD2
clone size: NA
V gene: TRBV6-1
J gene: TRBJ2-7
CDR3 protein: CASSELVSGMGGYEQYF
CDR3 DNA: TGTGCCAGCAGTGAATTGGTTAGCGGGATGGGCGGCTACGAGCAGTACTTC